Described below is a single TCR beta chain sequence and its context. Vbeta (60) and Jbeta (13) primers were used in the PCR. Method: immunoSEQ multiplex PCR; TCRdb's copy keeps in-frame clones and lacks some. Of 150,000 or so clones listed, about 85% were seen once; the top ten hold 6% to 8.5%. The data were taken from a study of cytomegalovirus exposure and HLA in healthy donors. Trimming pared 0 bases from V and 6 bases from J, leaving 13 bases between. The CDR3 is 15 residues long. CDR1 is SGHRS and CDR2 is YFSETQ in the germline V gene. The sequence was obtained from a man between 25 and 39 years old in good health and CMV-seropositive. The rearrangement links TRBV5-1 to TRBJ2-1; the D gene is possibly TRBD1 (5 bases). Sequencing input: PBMCs. The CDR3 DNA reads as TGCGCCAGCAGCTTGGGGGGCGGTTCCACCAATGAGCAGTTCTTC. As protein: CASSLGGGSTNEQFF.